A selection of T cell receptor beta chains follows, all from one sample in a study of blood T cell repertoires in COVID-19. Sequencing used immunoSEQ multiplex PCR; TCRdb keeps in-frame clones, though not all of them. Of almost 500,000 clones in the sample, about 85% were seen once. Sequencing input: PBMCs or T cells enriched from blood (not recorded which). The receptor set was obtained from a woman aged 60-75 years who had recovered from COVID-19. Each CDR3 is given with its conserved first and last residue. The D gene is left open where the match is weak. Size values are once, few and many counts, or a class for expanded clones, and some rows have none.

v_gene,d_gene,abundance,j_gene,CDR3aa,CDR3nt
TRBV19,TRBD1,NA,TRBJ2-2,CASSFRQGRNTGELFF,TGTGCCAGTAGCTTTCGACAGGGGAGGAACACCGGGGAGCTGTTTTTT
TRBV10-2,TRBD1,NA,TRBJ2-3,CASGQGAYSTDTQYF,TGCGCCAGCGGACAGGGGGCCTATAGCACAGATACGCAGTATTTT
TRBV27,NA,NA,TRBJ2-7,CASSSVPQLGGSSYEQYF,TGTGCCAGCAGTTCCGTGCCCCAGCTCGGGGGAAGCTCCTACGAGCAGTACTTC
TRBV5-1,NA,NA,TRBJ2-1,CASSFGGGALTSYNEQFF,TGCGCCAGCAGCTTTGGTGGGGGGGCCCTTACCTCCTACAATGAGCAGTTCTTC
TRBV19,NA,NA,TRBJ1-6,CASTEGQSYNSPLHF,TGTGCCAGTACCGAAGGACAGTCCTATAATTCACCCCTCCACTTT
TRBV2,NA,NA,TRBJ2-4,CASSESGVKNIQYF,TGTGCCAGCAGTGAATCCGGGGTTAAAAACATTCAGTACTTC
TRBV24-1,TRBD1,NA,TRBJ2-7,CATSEAGQDYEQYF,TGTGCCACCAGTGAGGCGGGACAGGACTACGAGCAGTACTTC
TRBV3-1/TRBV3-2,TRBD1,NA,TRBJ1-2,CASSQPQWGQSYGYTF,TGTGCCAGCAGCCAACCTCAATGGGGACAGAGCTATGGCTACACCTTC
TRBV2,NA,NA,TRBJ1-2,CASRQGWNYGYTF,TGTGCCAGCAGACAGGGTTGGAACTATGGCTACACCTTC
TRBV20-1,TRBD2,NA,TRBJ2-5,CSASLIRGGQETQYF,TGCAGTGCTAGTTTAATCCGGGGGGGTCAAGAGACCCAGTACTTC
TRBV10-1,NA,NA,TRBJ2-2,CASSDPGDTGELFF,TGCGCCAGCAGTGACCCGGGGGACACCGGGGAGCTGTTTTTT
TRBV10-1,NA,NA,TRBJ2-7,CASSETGTYEQYF,TGCGCCAGCAGTGAGACAGGTACCTACGAGCAGTACTTC
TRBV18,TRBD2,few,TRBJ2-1,CASSPSGGNNEQFF,TGTGCCAGCTCACCCAGCGGGGGGAACAATGAGCAGTTCTTC
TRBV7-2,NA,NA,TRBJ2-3,CASSLAVLVNSADTQYF,TGTGCCAGCAGCTTAGCGGTCCTAGTTAATAGCGCAGATACGCAGTATTTT
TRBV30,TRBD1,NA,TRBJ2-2,CAWSVRGQLIGELFF,TGTGCCTGGAGTGTACGGGGACAGCTTATTGGGGAGCTGTTTTTT
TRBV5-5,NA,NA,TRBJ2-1,CASSLTEKNGEQFF,TGTGCCAGCAGCTTGACCGAAAAGAACGGTGAGCAGTTCTTC